This T cell receptor beta chain was recorded in a study of blood T cells in healthy people across ages. General study findings and limits: In long-lived donors, naive CD4+ cell counts and diversity exceeded those of aged donors. Diversity estimates from one million T cells were considered underestimates.

Samples each yielded at least 5.5 micrograms of total RNA. The sample holds a few counts of this clonotype. Its matching antigen is unknown. A second PCR, run for about 6 to 11 cycles, used a sample-barcoded 5' primer plus a J-beta primer mix. From the 5' RACE reads, TCRdb called clonotypes with MiXCR, one entry per CDR3 protein. The sample lists around 800,000 distinct CDR3 sequences, around 62% occurring once. This receptor was identified in a man aged 30 to 39 in good health. The sequencing input was blood.

The DNA of the CDR3 is TGTGCCAGCAGCTCCCCGGGGTACACAGATACGCAGTATTTT. Translating it yields CASSSPGYTDTQYF. V and J are TRBV7-3 and TRBJ2-3, with D tentatively TRBD2 (5 bases). The germline V gene encodes CDR1 SGHTA and CDR2 FQGTGA. Deletions cut 4 bases from V and 2 bases from J, with 10 bases between. The CDR3 extends over 14 amino acids. Filled out from reference TRBV7-3 and TRBJ2-3, the complete variable domain reads GAGVSQTPSNKVTEKGKYVELRCDPISGHTALYWYRQSLGQGPEFLIYFQGTGAADDSGLPNDRFFAVRPEGSVSTLKIQRTERGDSAVYLCASSSPGYTDTQYFGPGTRLTVL.